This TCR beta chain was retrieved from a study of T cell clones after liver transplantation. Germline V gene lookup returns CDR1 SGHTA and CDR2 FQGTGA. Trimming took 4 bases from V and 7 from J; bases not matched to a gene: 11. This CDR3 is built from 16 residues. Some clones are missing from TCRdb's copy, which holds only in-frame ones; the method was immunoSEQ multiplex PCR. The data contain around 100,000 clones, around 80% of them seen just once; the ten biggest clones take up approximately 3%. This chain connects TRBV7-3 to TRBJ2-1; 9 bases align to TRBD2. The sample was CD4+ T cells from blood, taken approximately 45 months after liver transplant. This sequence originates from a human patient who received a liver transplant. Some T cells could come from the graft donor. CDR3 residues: CASSSLGGGAFNEQFF. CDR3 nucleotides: TGTGCCAGCAGCTCCCTTGGCGGGGGGGCCTTTAATGAGCAGTTCTTC.